The source of this T cell receptor (beta chain) is a study of CD8+CD57+ T cells in acquired aplastic anemia. About the research overall: Mean yield of DNA from sorted CD4+ and CD8+ cells was 2.5 to 4 ug. Study observations and caveats: Researchers report that twenty-nine CD8+ CDR3 sequences appeared in both patients and controls.

Genomic DNA, the template, was used for profiling of the TCR beta VDJ and CDR3. From the reads, TCRdb called clonotypes with MiXCR, one entry per CDR3 protein. The table records just over 400,000 distinct CDR3 sequences, 55% to 75% of them present only once. Worth noting for this clonotype: Its antigen is unknown.

This CDR3 has 12 amino acids. Germline lookup yields CDR1 SQVTM and CDR2 ANQGSEA. With 7 bases removed from V and 2 bases from J, the gap between germline ends came to 12 bases. This rearrangement joins TRBV29-1 to TRBJ2-7, with D possibly TRBD2 on 6 matching bases. The TCR originated in a human donor in good health, serving as a control. Sequencing used sorted CD4+, CD8+, or CD8+CD57+ T cells (not recorded which) from PBMCs. The DNA for the CDR3 is TGCAGCGCCGGGAGACACACCTACGAGCAGTACTTC. As protein: CSAGRHTYEQYF.